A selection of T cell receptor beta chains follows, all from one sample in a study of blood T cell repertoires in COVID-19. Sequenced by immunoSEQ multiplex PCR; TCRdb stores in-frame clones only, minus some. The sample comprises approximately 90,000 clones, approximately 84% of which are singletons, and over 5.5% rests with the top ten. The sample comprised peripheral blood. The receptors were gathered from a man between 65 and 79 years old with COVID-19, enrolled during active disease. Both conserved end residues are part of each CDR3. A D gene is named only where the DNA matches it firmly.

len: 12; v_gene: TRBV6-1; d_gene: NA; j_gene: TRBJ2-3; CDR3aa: CASSESRDTQYF
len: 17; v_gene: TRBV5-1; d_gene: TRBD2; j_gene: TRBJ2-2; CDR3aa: CASSLRLFGGRPGELFF
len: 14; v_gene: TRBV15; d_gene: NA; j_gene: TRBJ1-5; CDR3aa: CATSGAASNQPQHF
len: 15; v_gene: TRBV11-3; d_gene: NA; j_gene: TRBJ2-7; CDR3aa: CASSLRASSLYEQYF
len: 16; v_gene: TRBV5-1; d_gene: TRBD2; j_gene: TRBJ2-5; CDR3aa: CASSLAGGHLQETQYF
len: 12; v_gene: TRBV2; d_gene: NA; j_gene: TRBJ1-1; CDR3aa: CASSVANTEAFF
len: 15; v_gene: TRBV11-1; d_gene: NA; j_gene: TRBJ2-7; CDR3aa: CASSLAWAGNYEQYF
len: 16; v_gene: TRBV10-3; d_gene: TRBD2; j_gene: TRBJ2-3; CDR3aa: CAISDNPGGGTDTQYF
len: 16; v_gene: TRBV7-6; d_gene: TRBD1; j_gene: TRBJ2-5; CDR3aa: CASSLAPGQGRETQYF
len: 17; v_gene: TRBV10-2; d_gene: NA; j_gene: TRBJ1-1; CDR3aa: CASSYPPGGGLRTEAFF
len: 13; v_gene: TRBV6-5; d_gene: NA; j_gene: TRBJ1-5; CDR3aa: CASRENNNQPQHF
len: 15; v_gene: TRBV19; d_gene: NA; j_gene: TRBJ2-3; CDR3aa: CASSIDYRPPDTQYF
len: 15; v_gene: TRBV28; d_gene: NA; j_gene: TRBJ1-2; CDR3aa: CASTSEREDSYGYTF
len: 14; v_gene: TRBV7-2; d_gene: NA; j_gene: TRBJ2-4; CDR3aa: CASSLFSGVNIQYF
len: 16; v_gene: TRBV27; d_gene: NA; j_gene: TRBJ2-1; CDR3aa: CASSLFMFAGTNEQFF
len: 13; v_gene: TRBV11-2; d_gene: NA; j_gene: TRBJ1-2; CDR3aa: CASSLDGYGGYTF
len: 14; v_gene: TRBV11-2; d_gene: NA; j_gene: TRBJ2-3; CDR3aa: CASSLRASTDTQYF
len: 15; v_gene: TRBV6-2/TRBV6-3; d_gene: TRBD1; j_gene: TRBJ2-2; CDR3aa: CASSQQGAPTGELFF
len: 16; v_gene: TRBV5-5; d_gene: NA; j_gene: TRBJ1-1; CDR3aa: CASSLAFRDLNTEAFF
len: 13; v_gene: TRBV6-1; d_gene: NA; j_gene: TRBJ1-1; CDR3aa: CASSEQRRTEAFF
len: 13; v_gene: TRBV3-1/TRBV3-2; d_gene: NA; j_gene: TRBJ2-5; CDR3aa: CASSQGQGETQYF
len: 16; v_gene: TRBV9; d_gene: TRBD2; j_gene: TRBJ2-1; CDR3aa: CASSVESSGRMTEQFF
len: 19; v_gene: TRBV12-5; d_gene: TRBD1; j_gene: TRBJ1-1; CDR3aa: CASGLSQRDSAAWDTEAFF
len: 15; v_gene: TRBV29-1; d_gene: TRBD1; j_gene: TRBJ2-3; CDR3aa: CSVLSGTGGTDTQYF
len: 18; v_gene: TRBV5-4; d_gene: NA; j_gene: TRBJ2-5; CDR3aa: CASSRGSRIVGGKETQYF
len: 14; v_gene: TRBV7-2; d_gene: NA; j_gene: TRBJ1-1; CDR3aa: CASSVRQANTEAFF
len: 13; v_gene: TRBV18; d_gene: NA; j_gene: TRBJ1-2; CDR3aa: CASSRTEEYGYTF
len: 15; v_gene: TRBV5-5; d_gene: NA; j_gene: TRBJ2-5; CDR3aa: CASSPGVPRWETQYF
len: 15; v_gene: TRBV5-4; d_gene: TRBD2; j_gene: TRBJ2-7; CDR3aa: CASSPSGSRNYEQYF
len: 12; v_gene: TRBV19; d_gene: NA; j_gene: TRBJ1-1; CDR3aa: CASSPKNTEAFF
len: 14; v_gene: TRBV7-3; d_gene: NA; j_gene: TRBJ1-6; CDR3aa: CASSLDSQNSPLHF
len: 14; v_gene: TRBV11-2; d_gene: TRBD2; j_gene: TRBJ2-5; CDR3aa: CASSPGLAWETQYF
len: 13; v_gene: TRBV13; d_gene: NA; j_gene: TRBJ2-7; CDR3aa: CASKRSFSYEQYF
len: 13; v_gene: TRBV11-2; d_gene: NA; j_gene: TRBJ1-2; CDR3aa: CASSSEGWYGYTF
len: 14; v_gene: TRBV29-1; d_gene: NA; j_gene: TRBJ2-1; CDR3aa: CSVESGSYYNEQFF
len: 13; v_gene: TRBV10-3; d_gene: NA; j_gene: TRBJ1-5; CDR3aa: CAISSGGGQPQHF
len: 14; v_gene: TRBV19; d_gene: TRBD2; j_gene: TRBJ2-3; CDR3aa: CASRASGGTDTQYF
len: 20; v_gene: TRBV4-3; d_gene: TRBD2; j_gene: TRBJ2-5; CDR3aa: CASSQVLAGNNPTRQETQYF
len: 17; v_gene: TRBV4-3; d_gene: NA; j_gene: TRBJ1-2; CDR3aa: CASSQSYSSAALVGYTF
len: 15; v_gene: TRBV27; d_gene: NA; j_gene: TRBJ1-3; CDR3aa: CASSLFYRSGNTIYF
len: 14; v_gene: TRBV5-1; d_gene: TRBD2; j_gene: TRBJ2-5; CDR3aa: CASSIGLDQETQYF
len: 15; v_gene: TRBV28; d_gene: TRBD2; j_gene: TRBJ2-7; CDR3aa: CASSLVAGGTYEQYF
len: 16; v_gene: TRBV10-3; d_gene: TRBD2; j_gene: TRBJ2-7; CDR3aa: CAIATTSGRTRYEQYF
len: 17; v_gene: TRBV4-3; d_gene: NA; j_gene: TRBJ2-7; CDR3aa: CASSQKLQDSPHDEQYF
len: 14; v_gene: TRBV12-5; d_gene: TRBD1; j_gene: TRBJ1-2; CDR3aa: CASGGDRGDYGYTF
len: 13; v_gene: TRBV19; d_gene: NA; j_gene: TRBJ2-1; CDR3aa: CASSIASVDEQFF
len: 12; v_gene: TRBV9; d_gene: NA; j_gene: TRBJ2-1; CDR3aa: CASSVGTGEQFF
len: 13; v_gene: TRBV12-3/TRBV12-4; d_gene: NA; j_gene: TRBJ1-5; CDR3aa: CASSLLSNQPQHF
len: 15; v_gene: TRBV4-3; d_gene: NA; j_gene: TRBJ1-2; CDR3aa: CASSPRKGEHYGYTF
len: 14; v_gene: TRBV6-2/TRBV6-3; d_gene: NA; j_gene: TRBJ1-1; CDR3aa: CASSYHRPSGEAFF
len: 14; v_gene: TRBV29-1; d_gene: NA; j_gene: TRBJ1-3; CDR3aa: CSVEDGTLGNTIYF
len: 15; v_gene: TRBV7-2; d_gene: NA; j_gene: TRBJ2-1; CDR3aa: CASSLGSGSYNEQFF
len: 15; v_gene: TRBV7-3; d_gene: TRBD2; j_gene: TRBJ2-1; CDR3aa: CASSLLAASYNEQFF
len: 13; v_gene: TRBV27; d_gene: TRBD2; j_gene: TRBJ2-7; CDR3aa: CASSPGLLYEQYF
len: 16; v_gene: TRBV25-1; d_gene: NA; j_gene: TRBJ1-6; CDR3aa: CASSDSQPAYNSPLHF
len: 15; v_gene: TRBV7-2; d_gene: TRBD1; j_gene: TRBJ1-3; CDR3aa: CASSRTGGAGNTIYF
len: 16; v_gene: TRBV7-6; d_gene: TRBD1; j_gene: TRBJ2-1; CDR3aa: CASSLWGGTGGDEQFF